Below, one T cell receptor (beta chain) is given with its context. The antigen remains unidentified. The sample comes from a study of response to subunit inactivated influenza vaccine. General observations from the study: Few new T cells, the authors suggested, are recruited by each seasonal influenza vaccination.

The germline V and J ends were trimmed by 5 bases and 6 bases, with 17 bases remaining between them. This CDR3 is 14 amino acids long. CDR1 is DFQATT, CDR2 SNEGSKA, per germline (reference sequence). In TCRdb, the RT-PCR reads were re-called with MiXCR into one record per CDR3 protein. The table records under 500,000 distinct CDR3 sequences, around 9.9% of them present only once. This chain joins TRBV20-1 and TRBJ1-5, with D tentatively TRBD1 (5 bases). The specimen was PBMCs from blood, collected roughly 46 days after vaccination. The TCR was taken from a man aged 45-65 years who received an inactivated influenza vaccine. The CDR3 reads CSAVQAQGAQPQHF. As DNA, the CDR3 is TGCAGTGCTGTACAGGCGCAGGGAGCTCAGCCCCAGCATTTT.